This T cell receptor beta chain stems from a study of cytomegalovirus exposure and HLA in healthy donors. The V gene's germline CDR1 is SEHNR and CDR2 FQNEAQ (reference sequence). There are 15 residues in the CDR3. Trimming cost V 8 bases and J 0 bases, with 16 bases left between them. Study-wide points: 87-base-pair reads could not separate some V segments, including TRBV6-2 and TRBV6-3. Cytomegalovirus association was assigned to more than 150 TCR beta chains.

This PCR relied on a set of 60 Vbeta primers and 13 Jbeta primers. Data came from immunoSEQ multiplex PCR; TCRdb stores just in-frame clones and leaves some out. The sample holds 40,000 to 60,000 clones. Healthy bone marrow donors formed the donor group. A remark on this clone: Its antigen is still unknown.

The sample consisted of PBMCs. J is TRBJ1-2 and V is TRBV7-9; D might be TRBD1 (6 bases). This receptor was taken from a man aged 35-49 years in good health and CMV-seropositive. CDR3 sequence: CASGPDSLANYGYTF. For the CDR3, the DNA is TGTGCCAGCGGACCGGACAGCCTAGCTAACTATGGCTACACCTTC.